This T cell receptor beta chain was documented in a study of regulatory T cells in long-lasting Graves disease. CDR3 regions were amplified by Arm-PCR using iRepertoire HTBI primers to build TCR beta libraries. MiXCR, applied by TCRdb to the multiplex PCR reads, yields one record per CDR3 protein. The top ten hold roughly 10% of the sample, which has around 500,000 distinct CDR3 sequences, 13% seen once. This clonotype was detected many times. Its antigen is not identified. Trimming shortened V by 0 bases and J by 3 bases, and 5 bases separated the two germline ends. Germline CDR1 is MNHEY and CDR2 is SVGEGT. This CDR3 comprises 13 residues. The sample's time point: newly diagnosed GD, antithyroid drugs for less than 3 months. PBMC RNA was the source of the TCR library. Broader study findings: Favoring TRBV28, TRBJ1-2 and TRBJ2-5 was a feature seen in persistent disease. Graves' patients with persistent disease showed TCR diversity lower than patients newly diagnosed.

The same specimen was also included in a second study, on T cells in Graves' hyperthyroidism and ophthalmopathy. From that study: Uncontrolled infections, other autoimmune diseases, pregnancy or lactation led to exclusion of patients. First-round RT-PCR with HTBI primers amplified the TCR CDR3 region.

The V and J genes are TRBV6-2 or TRBV6-3 and TRBJ2-5; no clear D. The clonotype originates from a man aged 25-45 years with Graves disease. The material was peripheral blood mononuclear cells (PBMCs), obtained at new diagnosis, from a patient treated with antithyroid drugs. In DNA, the CDR3 is TGTGCCAGCAGTTACTCGGGCGAAGAGACCCAGTACTTC. Its translation is CASSYSGEETQYF.